In this sample, the clone carrying this T cell receptor beta chain turned up once. These data are taken from a study of spatial heterogeneity in lung cancer. The wider study: A total of 72 untreated early-stage non-small cell lung cancer patients served as donors. The authors sequenced available follow-up PBMC samples, taken a median of roughly 26 months after resection. On average, each unique TCR and UMI combination appeared more than ten times in raw reads.

MiXCR was run by TCRdb on the 5' RACE reads, yielding one entry per CDR3 protein. The table records 110,000 or so distinct CDR3 sequences, 10% to 11% of them present only once. Time point here: blood at routine non-recurrence follow-up after resection. Extraction of whole RNA from tumor, nontumor lung or frozen PBMC preceded unsorted sequencing. Germline V gene data show CDR1 as MDHEN and CDR2 as SYDVKM. This CDR3 contains 14 residues. The V gene lost 2 bases and the J gene lost 6 bases, with 11 bases spanning the gap. The source was PBMCs, collected at follow-up. V usage is TRBV28 and J usage is TRBJ2-1; D may be TRBD2 (6 bases). This receptor was taken from a female donor with early-stage non-small cell lung cancer. CDR3 protein: CASSLLGRGNEQFF. The CDR3 nucleotides read TGTGCCAGCAGTTTACTCGGGAGAGGCAATGAGCAGTTCTTC.